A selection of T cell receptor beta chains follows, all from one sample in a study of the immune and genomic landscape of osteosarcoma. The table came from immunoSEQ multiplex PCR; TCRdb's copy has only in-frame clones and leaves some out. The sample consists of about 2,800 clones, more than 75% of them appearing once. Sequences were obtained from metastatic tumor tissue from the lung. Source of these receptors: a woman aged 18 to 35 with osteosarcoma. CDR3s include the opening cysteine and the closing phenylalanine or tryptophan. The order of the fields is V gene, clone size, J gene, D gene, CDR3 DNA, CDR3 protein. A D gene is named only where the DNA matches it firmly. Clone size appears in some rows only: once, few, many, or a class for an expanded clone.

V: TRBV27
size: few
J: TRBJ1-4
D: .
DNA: TGTGCCAGCAGTTTATCTGTTAGGGGGGCGCGAACTAATGAAAAACTGTTTTTT
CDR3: CASSLSVRGARTNEKLFF

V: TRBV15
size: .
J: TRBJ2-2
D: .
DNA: TGTGCCACCAGCACGCACTCGGAGGGAGTGAACACCGGGGAGCTGTTTTTT
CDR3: CATSTHSEGVNTGELFF

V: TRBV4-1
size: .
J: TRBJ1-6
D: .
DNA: TGCGCCAGCAGCCAAGATCCGTTCCGGGGGGGCCGAAGGCCTCTAAATTCACCCCTCCACTTT
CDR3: CASSQDPFRGGRRPLNSPLHF

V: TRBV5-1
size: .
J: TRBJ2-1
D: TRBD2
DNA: TGCGCCAGCAGCCCCGGGACTAGCGGGTTCGATGAGCAGTTCTTC
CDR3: CASSPGTSGFDEQFF

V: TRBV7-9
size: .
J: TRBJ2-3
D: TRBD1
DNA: TGTGCCAGCAGCTTAAGAGTAGGGGGCATAGATACGCAGTATTTT
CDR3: CASSLRVGGIDTQYF

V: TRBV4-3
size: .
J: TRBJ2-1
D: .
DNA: TGCGCCAGCAGCCAAGAGGGACTGTACAATGAGCAGTTCTTC
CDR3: CASSQEGLYNEQFF

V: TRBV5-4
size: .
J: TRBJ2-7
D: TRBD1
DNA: TGTGCCAGCAGCCAAACGGACAGGCCTTACGAGCAGTACTTC
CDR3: CASSQTDRPYEQYF

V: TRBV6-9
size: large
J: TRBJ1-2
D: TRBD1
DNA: TGTGCCAGCAGTTGCCTACAGGGGGCAGAGGATGGCTACACCTTC
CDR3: CASSCLQGAEDGYTF

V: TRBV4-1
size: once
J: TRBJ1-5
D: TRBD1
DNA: TGCGCCAGCAGCCAAGGGACAGGGTTGGATCAGCCCCAGCATTTT
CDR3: CASSQGTGLDQPQHF

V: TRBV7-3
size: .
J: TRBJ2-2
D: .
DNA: TGTGCCAGCAGCCCGCAGACGGCCGGGGAGCTGTTTTTT
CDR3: CASSPQTAGELFF

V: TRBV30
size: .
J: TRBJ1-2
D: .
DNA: TGTGCCTGGAGTGTCTGGGGCTCCGTGGATGCCGACGGCTACACCTTC
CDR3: CAWSVWGSVDADGYTF

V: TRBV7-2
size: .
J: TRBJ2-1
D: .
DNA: TGTGCCAGCAGCCGAACAGGGAGGGTCGATGAGCAGTTCTTC
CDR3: CASSRTGRVDEQFF

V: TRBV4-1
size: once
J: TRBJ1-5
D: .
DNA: TGCGCCAGCAGCCAAGGGACCCCGTCCCTTTATAGCAATCAGCCCCAGCATTTT
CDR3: CASSQGTPSLYSNQPQHF

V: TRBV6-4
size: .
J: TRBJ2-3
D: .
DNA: TGTGCCAGCAGCGGTTTAACAGGCGGGGGCACGAGTCCAGATACGCAGTATTTT
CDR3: CASSGLTGGGTSPDTQYF

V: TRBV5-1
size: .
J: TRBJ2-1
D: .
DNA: TGCGCCAGCAGCCCCGACAGGATCTCCTACAATGAGCAGTTCTTC
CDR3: CASSPDRISYNEQFF

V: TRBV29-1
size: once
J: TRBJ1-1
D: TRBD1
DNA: TGCAGCGTTGAAGACCGGACAGGGTCTCTAGGTGCCACTGAAGCTTTCTTT
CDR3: CSVEDRTGSLGATEAFF

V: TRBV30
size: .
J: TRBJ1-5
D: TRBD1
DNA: TGTGCCTGCGGACAGACAGGGGGAAATCAGCCCCAGCATTTT
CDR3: CACGQTGGNQPQHF

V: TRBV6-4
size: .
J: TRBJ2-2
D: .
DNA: TGTGCCAGCAGTGACAAGAACACCGGGGAGCTGTTTTTT
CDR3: CASSDKNTGELFF

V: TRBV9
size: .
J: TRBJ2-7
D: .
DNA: TGTGCCAGCAGCTGGGGACAAGGCTCCTACGAGCAGTACTTC
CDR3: CASSWGQGSYEQYF

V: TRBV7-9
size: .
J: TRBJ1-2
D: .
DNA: TGTGCCAGCAGCTTATTAGGGGGTCGGTCCTATGGCTACACCTTC
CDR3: CASSLLGGRSYGYTF

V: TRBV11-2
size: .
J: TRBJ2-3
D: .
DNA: TGTGCCAGCAGCTTAGCGGGGCGAATCGGCACAGATACGCAGTATTTT
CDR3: CASSLAGRIGTDTQYF

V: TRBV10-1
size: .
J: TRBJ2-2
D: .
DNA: TGCGCCAGCACTACGACAGGGAACACCGGGGAGCTGTTTTTT
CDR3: CASTTTGNTGELFF

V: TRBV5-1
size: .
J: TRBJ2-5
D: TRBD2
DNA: TGCGCCAGCAGCTTGGTAGCGGGGGGCCAAGAGACCCAGTACTTC
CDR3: CASSLVAGGQETQYF

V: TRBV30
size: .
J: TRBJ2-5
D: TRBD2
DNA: TGTGCCTGGCTGCCCGGACTAGAGGCCATTTCGGTCCAAGAGACCCAGTACTTC
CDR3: CAWLPGLEAISVQETQYF

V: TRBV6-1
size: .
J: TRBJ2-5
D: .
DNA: TGTGCCAGCAGGGGGGTTGAACCGGAGACCCAGTACTTC
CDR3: CASRGVEPETQYF

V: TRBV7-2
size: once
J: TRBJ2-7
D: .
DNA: TGTGCCAGCAGCTCCATCCATAGTGACGACGAGCAGTACTTC
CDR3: CASSSIHSDDEQYF

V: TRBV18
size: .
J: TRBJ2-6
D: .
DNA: TGTGCCAGCTCACCCGGGACGGGAAACTCTGGGGCCAACGTCCTGACTTTC
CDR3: CASSPGTGNSGANVLTF